The next 20 T cell receptor beta chains were all read from a single sample in a study of T cells in localized non-small cell lung cancer. The assay was immunoSEQ multiplex PCR, and TCRdb's table has in-frame clones only and misses some. Of 50,000 to 70,000 clones detected, more than 80% appear once; the ten largest clones hold around 4.3%. Sequenced here: PBMCs, sampled before any cancer treatment. These receptors all stem from a man aged 35-75 years with stage II lung adenocarcinoma.

V gene TRBV11-3 combines with J gene TRBJ2-7; unclear D gene. Trimming took off 3 bases at V and 7 bases at J, with 10 bases between the two ends. The CDR3 has 12 residues. CDR1 and CDR2 (germline): SGHNT, YENEEA. The CDR3 reads CASSFDTREQYF. CDR3 DNA sequence: TGTGCCAGCAGCTTCGACACAAGGGAGCAGTACTTC.

This rearrangement joins TRBV6-5 to TRBJ2-2; D possibly uses TRBD1 or TRBD2 (5 bases each). V was shortened by 4 bases and J by 0 bases, with 12 bases between the two germline ends. Germline values: CDR1 MNHEY, CDR2 SVGAGI. The CDR3 sequence is 16 residues long. CDR3 DNA: TGTGCCAGCAGTTTATGGGGGAACGCGAACACCGGGGAGCTGTTTTTT. Translating gives CASSLWGNANTGELFF.

In its sample, this clone ranks as medium-sized. The gene calls are TRBV30 and TRBJ1-1; 10 nucleotides agree with TRBD1. CDR1 and CDR2 (germline): GTSNPN, SVGIG (reference sequence). There are 13 residues in the CDR3. The ends lost 3 bases at V and 11 bases at J; junction bases unmatched: 9. As DNA, the CDR3 is TGTGCCTGGAGGTTTGGGACAGGGGTAGGGGCTTTCTTT. Amino acids: CAWRFGTGVGAFF.

The chain couples TRBV14 to TRBJ2-5; TRBD2 agrees at 11 bases. This CDR3 spans 17 amino acids. The V and J ends lost 0 bases and 5 bases, in that order; junction bases with no gene match: 8. The germline gives CDR1 SGHDN, CDR2 FVKESK. The DNA of the CDR3 is TGTGCCAGCAGCCAAGACCTAACTAGCGGGAGTTTCGAGACCCAGTACTTC. It encodes CASSQDLTSGSFETQYF. Looking up the rest from reference TRBV14 and TRBJ2-5 gives the full variable domain: EAGVTQFPSHSVIEKGQTVTLRCDPISGHDNLYWYRRVMGKEIKFLLHFVKESKQDESGMPNNRFLAERTGGTYSTLKVQPAELEDSGVYFCASSQDLTSGSFETQYFGPGTRLLVL.

The V call is TRBV7-3, the J call TRBJ2-5; D gene uncertain. This CDR3 comprises 14 residues. Per the germline V gene, CDR1 is SGHTA and CDR2 is FQGTGA. The ends were cut back, 1 base at V and 5 bases at J, with 11 bases in the middle. The CDR3 DNA sequence: TGTGCCAGCAGCTTAAAGGCAGGTTATGAGACCCAGTACTTC. This gives the protein CASSLKAGYETQYF.

The rearrangement joins TRBV5-4 to TRBJ2-1; no clear D gene. V was shortened by 0 bases and J by 0 bases, with 4 bases between the two germline ends. Germline V gene sequence: CDR1 SGHNT, CDR2 YYREEE (reference sequence). The CDR3 consists of 14 residues. CDR3: CASSLDNSYNEQFF. CDR3 in DNA: TGTGCCAGCAGCTTGGACAACTCCTACAATGAGCAGTTCTTC.

This sequence joins TRBV30 and TRBJ2-4; D is unresolved. Looked up from germline, CDR1 is GTSNPN and CDR2 is SVGIG (reference sequence). Trimming removed 0 bases from V and 5 bases from J, with 11 bases in between. CDR3 size: 14 residues. The CDR3 DNA reads TGTGCCTGGAGTGTTTCGTCTACCCAAAACATTCAGTACTTC. Its protein product is CAWSVSSTQNIQYF.

V and J are TRBV7-9 and TRBJ1-5, with 7 nucleotides matching TRBD1. The V segment lost 3 bases and the J segment 4 bases; nucleotides outside the gene matches: 3. The germline V gene encodes CDR1 SEHNR and CDR2 FQNEAQ (reference sequence). The CDR3 consists of 14 residues. The CDR3 reads CASSFGTDNQPQHF. DNA for the CDR3: TGTGCCAGCAGCTTCGGGACAGATAATCAGCCCCAGCATTTT.

V is TRBV18 and J is TRBJ1-2; D might be TRBD1 (5 bases). Per the germline V gene, CDR1 is KGHSH and CDR2 is LQKENI. V was pared by 2 bases and J by 6 bases, with 13 bases between. The CDR3 sequence is 14 residues long. The chain's CDR3 is CASSPSSRGNGYTF. The CDR3 DNA reads as TGTGCCAGCTCACCAAGTTCGAGGGGCAATGGCTACACCTTC.

As for this clone: The junction departs from germline at one end; a sequencing error may be responsible. J is TRBJ1-6 and V is TRBV6-5; possible D gene TRBD1, 6 bases. There are 14 residues in the CDR3. From germline, CDR1 is MNHEY and CDR2 SVGAGI. CDR3 DNA sequence: TGTGCCAGCACTTACAGGGCCCCTGGATCACCCCTCCACTTT. Translated: CASTYRAPGSPLHF.

This rearrangement joins TRBV10-3 to TRBJ2-7; D is perhaps TRBD1 (8 bases). Trimming shortened V by 10 bases and J by 3 bases, and 25 bases separated the two germline ends. The germline V gene encodes CDR1 ENHRY and CDR2 SYGVKD. The length of the CDR3 is 16 residues. The chain's CDR3 is CASGEGGQGTGYEQYF. CDR3 DNA sequence: TGTGCCAGCGGGGAGGGAGGACAGGGAACCGGCTACGAGCAGTACTTC.

V is TRBV11-3 and J is TRBJ1-1; 11 positions match TRBD1. V lost 6 bases, J lost 1 base, and 7 bases stayed unmatched. Germline lookup yields CDR1 SGHNT and CDR2 YENEEA. The CDR3 spans 16 residues. CDR3 coding DNA: TGTGCCAGCAGTCCCGGACAGGGGGCTGGGAACACTGAAGCTTTCTTT. Residues: CASSPGQGAGNTEAFF. The whole variable domain, filled in from reference TRBV11-3 and TRBJ1-1, reads EAGVVQSPRYKIIEKKQPVAFWCNPISGHNTLYWYLQNLGQGPELLIRYENEEAVDDSQLPKDRFSAERLKGVDSTLKIQPAELGDSAVYLCASSPGQGAGNTEAFFGQGTRLTVV.

This chain connects TRBV11-2 to TRBJ2-7, with D possibly TRBD1 on 6 matching bases. The germline V and J ends were trimmed by 5 bases and 4 bases, with 24 bases remaining between them. The CDR3 spans 17 residues. The germline CDR1 and CDR2 sequences are SGHAT and FQNNGV. For the CDR3, the DNA is TGTGCCAGCAGCCTAAGACAGGACACACATGTTTTTTACGAGCAGTACTTC. It translates to CASSLRQDTHVFYEQYF.

The V gene is TRBV4-3, the J gene TRBJ2-7; 8 bases match TRBD1. The germline V gene has CDR1 LGHNA and CDR2 YSLEER. The CDR3 loop spans 14 amino acids. V lost 4 bases and J lost 2; bases outside the gene matches: 4. For the CDR3, the DNA is TGCGCCAGCAGCCGAGACAGGGGTGCCTACGAGCAGTACTTC. Translated, it gives CASSRDRGAYEQYF.

This sequence joins TRBV19 and TRBJ2-1, with 7 bases identical to TRBD2. The CDR3 loop spans 14 amino acids. From germline, CDR1 is LNHDA and CDR2 SQIVND (reference sequence). The J segment lost 0 bases and the V segment lost 6 bases, leaving 2 bases of the junction unmatched. CDR3 region: CASSGRISYNEQFF. CDR3 DNA sequence: TGTGCCAGTAGCGGGAGGATCTCCTACAATGAGCAGTTCTTC. Using reference TRBV19 and TRBJ2-1 for the parts outside the CDR3, the full variable domain is DGGITQSPKYLFRKEGQNVTLSCEQNLNHDAMYWYRQDPGQGLRLIYYSQIVNDFQKGDIAEGYSVSREKKESFPLTVTSAQKNPTAFYLCASSGRISYNEQFFGPGTRLTVL.

This chain joins TRBV7-2 and TRBJ1-4; 10 bases line up with TRBD1. Germline assignment: CDR1 SGHTA and CDR2 FQGNSA. This CDR3 is 15 amino acids long. Unmatched junction bases numbered 5, after V lost 4 bases and J lost 6 bases. The CDR3 protein is CASSSTGTGDEKLFF. The DNA for the CDR3 is TGTGCCAGCAGCTCGACCGGGACAGGGGATGAAAAACTGTTTTTT.

This chain joins TRBV6-5 and TRBJ2-7; D might be TRBD2 (7 bases). Looked up from germline, CDR1 is MNHEY and CDR2 is SVGAGI. The CDR3 is 13 residues long. V gave up 8 bases and J gave up 4 bases, with 15 bases separating them. CDR3 sequence (DNA): TGTGCCAGCTCCGCGGGGGCCGTATACGAGCAGTACTTC. Encoded protein: CASSAGAVYEQYF.

V usage is TRBV7-2 and J usage is TRBJ1-1; D gene uncertain. CDR1 is SGHTA, CDR2 FQGNSA, per germline. The CDR3 spans 15 residues. V lost 5 bases to trimming and J lost 2 bases, with 15 bases between them. CDR3 sequence: CASSPALSINTEAFF. DNA of the CDR3: TGTGCCAGCAGCCCCGCCCTCTCGATTAACACTGAAGCTTTCTTT.

The CDR3 DNA reads as TGCGCCAGCAGCTTTGGGCAGGCCACCGGGGAGCTGTTTTTT. Translating gives CASSFGQATGELFF. V and J are TRBV5-1 and TRBJ2-2, with unresolved D. CDR3 size: 14 residues. The germline CDR1 and CDR2 sequences are SGHRS and YFSETQ. Between the trimmed V and J ends, which lost 2 bases and 4 bases, there was a span of 9 bases.

Notes on this clone: The same CDR3 can be traced to other DNA sequences in this sample. The rearrangement links TRBV5-1 to TRBJ1-1; D perhaps matches TRBD1 (5 bases). The V end lost 5 bases, the J end lost 1 base, and 9 bases lay between the germline ends. CDR3 length equals 13 residues. Germline V gives CDR1 SGHRS, CDR2 YFSETQ. This CDR3 reads CASSLDRNTEAFF. CDR3 bases: TGCGCCAGCAGTCTTGACAGGAACACTGAAGCTTTCTTT. Full variable domain (rest looked up from reference TRBV5-1 and TRBJ1-1): KAGVTQTPRYLIKTRGQQVTLSCSPISGHRSVSWYQQTPGQGLQFLFEYFSETQRNKGNFPGRFSGRQFSNSRSEMNVSTLELGDSALYLCASSLDRNTEAFFGQGTRLTVV.